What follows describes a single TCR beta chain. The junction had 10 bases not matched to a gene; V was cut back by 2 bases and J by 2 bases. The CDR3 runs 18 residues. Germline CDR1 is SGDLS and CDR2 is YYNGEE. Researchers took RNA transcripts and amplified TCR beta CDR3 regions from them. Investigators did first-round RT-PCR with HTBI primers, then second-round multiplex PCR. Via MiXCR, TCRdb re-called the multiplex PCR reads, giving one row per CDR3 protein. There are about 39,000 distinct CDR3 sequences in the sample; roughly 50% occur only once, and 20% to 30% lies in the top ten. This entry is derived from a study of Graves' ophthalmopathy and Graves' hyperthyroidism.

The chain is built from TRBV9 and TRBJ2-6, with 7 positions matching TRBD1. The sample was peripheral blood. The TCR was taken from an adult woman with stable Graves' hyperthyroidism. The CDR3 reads CASSVEGQGVAGANVLTF. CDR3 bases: TGTGCCAGCAGCGTTGAAGGCCAGGGGGTAGCTGGGGCCAACGTCCTGACTTTC.